This T cell receptor (beta chain) derives from a study of shared clonotypes between healthy human individuals (dated by TCRdb to 2019 to 2021). Turning to the overall study: The cohort comprised two women and a few men aged 18 to 49 years. For each donor, CD4 naive and CD4 memory were each run on three plates, CD8 naive on two plates, and CD8 memory on one plate. The study deeply sequenced blood TCR repertoires of 5 or 6 healthy adults to estimate repertoire size and the extent of clonotype sharing between individuals. Libraries were prepared and TCR repertoires were sequenced by different laboratories using diverse techniques, in order to increase sequencing depth and limit assay-specific biases. Leukapheresis yielded between about 0.8 and 8.9 billion PBMCs per donor. Here is what the overall study found, with its caveats: Because the study included only a small number of donors, the genetic and exposure-history diversity represented was limited. Based on pairwise subsampling, the degree of clonotype sharing among donors was expected to be affected by sequencing depth. Naive subsets generally had larger estimated clonotype richness than memory subsets. Sampling was restricted to blood, and TCR repertoires in tissues likely differ from the TCR repertoires found in blood. Across a few donors, approximately 5% of naive CD4, over 3% of naive CD8, around 2.5% of memory CD4, and under 0.45% of memory CD8 clonotypes were shared. Incomplete sequencing was indicated by rarefaction of sorted-subset datasets, despite the large sequencing depth. Higher generation probabilities were observed for clonotypes shared by all four sorted-subset donors than for non-shared clonotypes.

Using the deep immunoSEQ assay, TCR CDR3 regions were amplified from genomic DNA by multiplex PCR. Extracted genomic DNA from each cell subset was distributed evenly across all wells of several immunoSEQ 96-well plates, and each plate was treated as a replicate. For sorted subsets, about 200 ng genomic DNA, equal to tens of thousands of T cell genomes, was loaded into each replicate PCR. The purified libraries were quantified using a Qubit 3.0 fluorometer, sized with a Bioanalyzer 2100, and then quantified again using the KAPA Library Quantification kit. Each immunoSEQ 96-well plate was sequenced on its own single-read 150-cycle Illumina NextSeq 550 flow cell. As for the original processing: Because the immunoSEQ output included only junctional sequences and no quality scores, the filtering could not be the same as the filtering used for full-length reads. To assign V/J genes and CDR3, sequences were annotated using PyIR, a Python wrapper for IgBLAST v1.9, with IMGT germline references. Reads were filtered out if the reads had weak V/J assignments (E-value above 1e-6), no CDR3, stop codons, out-of-frame junctions, or ambiguous translated residues. V3J clonotypes were defined as sequences sharing the same inferred V gene, J gene, and CDR3 amino acid sequence. The percentage overlap between two repertoires was calculated by dividing the number of shared unique clonotypes by the size of the smaller repertoire. Richness of each repertoire was evaluated using RTK rarefaction, the Chao1 estimator, and Recon v2.1 estimates of unobserved clonotypes. Generation probabilities were computed with OLGA for all TCRbeta clonotypes obtained by the gDNA method from a few donors. Drawn from immuneACCESS, this table holds only the in-frame rearrangements with V and J called that TCRdb kept. Clones are partly lost; checked studies trace under half to an unresolved V gene and leave the rest unexplained. D and trimming come from the DNA, and the V and J calls and clone size come from that table. The sample table lists some 1 million clones, approximately 76% of them with a count of one. The ten top clones hold 1.4% to 1.5% of the sample.

The CDR3 starts with the cysteine, ends with the phenylalanine, and has 17 residues. This entry keeps only the CDR3 DNA: 51 bases, framed from base 1. CDR1 SGHNT and CDR2 YENEEA are derived from the germline V gene. Compared with germline, V lacks 1 base and J lacks 0 bases; bases without a gene match: 4. Of note for this clone: The antigen it recognizes is unknown. The input lacks base qualities; no much larger clone sits a single base away.

The donors were healthy, HIV-negative adults with no recently reported acute infections or vaccinations. Every donor was a Caucasian adult residing in Nashville, Tennessee, USA. CD4+ T cells were enriched through magnetic negative selection, after which naive cells were positively selected on CD45RA and the remaining negative fraction served as the memory subset. Blood was collected by leukapheresis, and PBMCs were isolated by Ficoll-Histopaque density gradient centrifugation and then cryopreserved in liquid nitrogen vapor phase. Purity and quantity of every magnetically sorted T cell population were checked by analytical flow cytometry. Genomic DNA was isolated from each sorted fraction and quantified by UV absorbance on a Nanodrop 2000c.

Material: memory CD4+ T cells sorted from blood. The cell subset or site tag for this specimen amounts to: CD45RA-negative fraction. The receptor chain draws on TRBV11-3 and TRBJ2-2; TRBD2 matches 8 bases in the middle. The receptor was isolated from a man aged 18 to 35 in good health. The CDR3 protein sequence reads: CASSLGDGRANTGELFF. The nucleotide sequence reads TGTGCCAGCAGCTTAGGCGACGGGAGGGCGAACACCGGGGAGCTGTTTTTT.